This note documents a single T cell receptor (beta chain) sequence. Clones were read by immunoSEQ multiplex PCR, and TCRdb kept only the in-frame ones, dropping some. The sample yields more than 100,000 clones, roughly 90% seen once. This CDR3 comprises 15 residues. V shed 6 bases, J shed 8 bases, and the junction held 11 bases outside the gene matches. The germline V gene encodes CDR1 SNHLY and CDR2 FYNNEI. The data were taken from a study of blood T cell repertoires in COVID-19. As for the study in general: Samples taken during acute and convalescent COVID-19 were collected in the United States, Italy and Spain.

The origin of this receptor is a man in his 70s with active COVID-19. This chain links TRBV2 with TRBJ1-5, with 9 bases fitting TRBD1. What was sequenced was peripheral blood. CDR3 in amino acids: CASRAETGGRKPQHF. The CDR3 DNA follows: TGTGCCAGCAGGGCAGAGACAGGGGGTCGTAAGCCCCAGCATTTT.